Here is one T cell receptor beta chain with its context. The antigen is undetermined. V was pared by 6 bases and J by 0 bases, with 12 bases between. CDR3 length: 15 amino acids. The V gene's germline CDR1 is SGHRS and CDR2 YFSETQ. The data are from a study of resident and recirculating memory T cells in vitiligo. Study-wide findings and caveats: No unique dominant TCR clone was found in vitiligo lesions.

The protocol was immunoSEQ multiplex PCR, while the TCRdb copy is restricted to in-frame clones and leaves out a portion. The sample carries more than 70,000 clones, roughly nine tenths recorded once. Sequenced input: blood. The sequence came from a male donor with vitiligo. The V and J genes are TRBV5-1 and TRBJ2-2; a weak D match, TRBD1 (6 bases). The CDR3 DNA is TGCGCCAGCATAAACAGGGCAGCGAACACCGGGGAGCTGTTTTTT. Amino acid sequence: CASINRAANTGELFF.